This T cell receptor (beta chain) was sequenced in a study of T-cell memory formation after mild COVID-19. The overall study: TCR clusters showed largely donor specificity.

This CDR3 contains 17 residues. The V and J ends lost 0 bases and 6 bases, in that order; junction bases with no gene match: 9. Per germline, CDR1 SEHNR and CDR2 FQNEAQ (reference sequence). Each CDR3 protein gets one entry after TCRdb re-called the 5' RACE reads with MiXCR. The data contain about 110,000 distinct CDR3 sequences, about a sixth of them singletons. This receptor was identified in a man aged 18 to 30 who had mild COVID-19 (a few samples of this study predate the infection). Cell type and time point are not known. V gene TRBV7-9 combines with J gene TRBJ2-1, with TRBD2 matching over 9 bases. The sequenced sample was PBMCs or a T cell subset sorted from them (not recorded which). CDR3 sequence (DNA): TGTGCCAGCAGCTTAGCGCCTGGGACTAGCTCGGGCAATGAGCAGTTCTTC. Protein sequence: CASSLAPGTSSGNEQFF.